This T cell receptor beta chain was sequenced in a study of T cells in Graves' hyperthyroidism and ophthalmopathy. Researchers amplified the TCR beta CDR3 regions from RNA transcripts. An initial round of RT-PCR targeting the TCR CDR3 relied on the HTBI primer set. TCRdb used MiXCR to reprocess the multiplex PCR reads, holding one entry per CDR3 protein. The sample records around 620,000 distinct CDR3 sequences, 14% being singletons. Note on this clonotype: A much bigger clone sits one base away, suggesting this may be a read error.

Trimming removed 1 base from V and 8 bases from J; junction bases left unmatched: 13. Germline CDR1 is SGHKS and CDR2 is YYEKEE (reference sequence). CDR3 size: 17 residues. The sequence came from a woman aged 18-35 years with Graves' ophthalmopathy. The sequencing sample was made of blood. V gene TRBV5-5 combines with J gene TRBJ2-1; TRBD2 matches at 9 bases. The CDR3 region is CASSLSWHASGKYEQFF. For the CDR3, the DNA is TGTGCCAGCAGCTTGTCCTGGCATGCTAGCGGGAAGTATGAGCAGTTCTTC.